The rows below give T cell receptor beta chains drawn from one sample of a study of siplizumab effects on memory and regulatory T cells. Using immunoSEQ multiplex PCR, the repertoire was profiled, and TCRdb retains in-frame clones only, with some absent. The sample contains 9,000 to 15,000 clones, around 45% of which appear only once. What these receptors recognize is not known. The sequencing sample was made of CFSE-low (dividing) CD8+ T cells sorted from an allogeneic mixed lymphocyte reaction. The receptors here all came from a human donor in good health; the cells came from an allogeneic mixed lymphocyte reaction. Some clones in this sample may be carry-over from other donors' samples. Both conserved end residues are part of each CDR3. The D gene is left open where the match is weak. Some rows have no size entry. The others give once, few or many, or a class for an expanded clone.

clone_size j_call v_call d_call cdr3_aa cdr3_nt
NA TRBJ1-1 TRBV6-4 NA CASSDSVRGSTEAFF TGTGCCAGCAGTGACTCGGTCAGGGGTTCCACTGAAGCTTTCTTT
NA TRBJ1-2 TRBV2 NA CASSEAQGVYGYTF TGTGCCAGCAGTGAAGCGCAAGGGGTCTATGGCTACACCTTC
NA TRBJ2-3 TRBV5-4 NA CASSLRTTADTQYF TGTGCCAGCAGCTTGCGGACCACAGCAGATACGCAGTATTTT
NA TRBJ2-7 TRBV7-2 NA CASSIQVEGAEQYF TGTGCCAGCAGCATACAGGTCGAGGGCGCCGAGCAGTACTTC
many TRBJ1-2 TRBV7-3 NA CASSNHSYPFYGYTF TGTGCCAGCAGCAATCACAGCTACCCTTTTTATGGCTACACCTTC
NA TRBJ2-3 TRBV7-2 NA CASSWTILLSTDTQYF TGTGCCAGCAGCTGGACGATTCTTTTGAGCACAGATACGCAGTATTTT
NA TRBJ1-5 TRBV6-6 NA CASSLTGNQPQHF TGTGCCAGCAGTTTGACAGGCAATCAGCCCCAGCATTTT
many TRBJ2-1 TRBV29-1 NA CSGSGGSYNEQFF TGCAGCGGTAGCGGAGGCTCCTACAATGAGCAGTTCTTC
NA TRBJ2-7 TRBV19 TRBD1 CASRPGQGAYEQYF TGTGCCAGTAGACCGGGACAGGGGGCCTACGAGCAGTACTTC
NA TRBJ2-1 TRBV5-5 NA CASSLGRTEQFF TGTGCCAGCAGCTTGGGTAGGACTGAGCAGTTCTTC
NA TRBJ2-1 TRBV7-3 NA CASSASGRGNEQFF TGTGCCAGCAGCGCCTCAGGGAGAGGCAATGAGCAGTTCTTC
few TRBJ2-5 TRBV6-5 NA CASSYSFPGETQYF TGTGCCAGCAGTTACTCCTTCCCGGGGGAGACCCAGTACTTC
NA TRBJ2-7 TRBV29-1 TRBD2 CSVGGGSSYEQYF TGCAGCGTTGGGGGGGGTAGCTCCTACGAGCAGTACTTC
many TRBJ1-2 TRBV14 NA CASSQGSGNYGYTF TGTGCCAGCAGCCAAGGCTCAGGAAACTATGGCTACACCTTC
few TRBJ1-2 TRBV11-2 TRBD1 CASRLTGANGYTF TGTGCCAGCAGACTAACAGGGGCCAATGGCTACACCTTC
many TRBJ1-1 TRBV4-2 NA CASSQVGLMNTEAFF TGTGCCAGCAGCCAAGTGGGACTGATGAACACTGAAGCTTTCTTT
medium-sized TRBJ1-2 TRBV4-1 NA CASSQVGTIYGYTF TGCGCCAGCAGCCAGGTGGGCACGATCTATGGCTACACCTTC
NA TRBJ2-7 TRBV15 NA CATSRERRGLHEQYF TGTGCCACCAGCAGAGAGCGGAGGGGTCTCCACGAGCAGTACTTC
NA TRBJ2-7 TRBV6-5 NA CASSRETESSYEQYF TGTGCCAGCAGCCGAGAGACCGAAAGCTCCTACGAGCAGTACTTC
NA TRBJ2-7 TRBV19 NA CASSMSPTGHLYEQYF TGTGCCAGTAGTATGAGCCCAACGGGACACCTCTACGAGCAGTACTTC
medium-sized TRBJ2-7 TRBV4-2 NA CASSQGGSYEQYF TGTGCCAGCAGCCAAGGAGGTTCCTACGAGCAGTACTTC
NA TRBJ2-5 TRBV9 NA CASSPLSGEGQWLSQYF TGTGCCAGCAGCCCCCTGTCCGGGGAGGGACAGTGGTTGTCCCAGTACTTC
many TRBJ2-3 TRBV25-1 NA CASSESGLAGDTQYF TGTGCCAGCAGTGAATCGGGGCTGGCGGGAGATACGCAGTATTTT
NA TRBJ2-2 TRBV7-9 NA CASSLPPATYTGELFF TGTGCCAGCAGCTTACCTCCGGCGACGTACACCGGGGAGCTGTTTTTT
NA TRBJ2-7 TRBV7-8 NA CASSLGQGPEQYF TGTGCCAGCAGCTTAGGGCAGGGGCCCGAGCAGTACTTC
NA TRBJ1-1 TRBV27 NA CASSLLTFTEAFF TGTGCCAGCAGTTTGTTAACCTTTACTGAAGCTTTCTTT
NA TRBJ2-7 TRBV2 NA CATKGAGAFTYEQYF TGTGCCACGAAGGGGGCGGGGGCTTTTACCTACGAGCAGTACTTC
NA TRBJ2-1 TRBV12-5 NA CARHQGWGEQFF TGTGCTCGACACCAGGGTTGGGGTGAGCAGTTCTTC
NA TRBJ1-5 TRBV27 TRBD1 CASSPGQEYQPQHF TGTGCCAGCAGTCCCGGACAGGAGTATCAGCCCCAGCATTTT
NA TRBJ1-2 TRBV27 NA CASSSWDQNYGYTF TGTGCCAGCAGTTCCTGGGATCAGAACTATGGCTACACCTTC
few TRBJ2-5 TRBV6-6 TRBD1 CASSYPDRQETQYF TGTGCCAGCAGTTACCCGGACAGGCAAGAGACCCAGTACTTC
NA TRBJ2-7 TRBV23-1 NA CATWTYEQYF TGCGCCACCTGGACCTACGAGCAGTACTTC
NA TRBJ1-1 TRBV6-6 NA CASSYPPPAGTEAFF TGTGCCAGCAGTTATCCCCCCCCCGCGGGGACTGAAGCTTTCTTT
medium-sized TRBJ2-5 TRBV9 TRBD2 CASTAGVAGTQYF TGTGCCAGCACAGCGGGAGTGGCTGGGACCCAGTACTTC
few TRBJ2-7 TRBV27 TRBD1 CASSSPGQGDYEQYF TGTGCCAGCAGTTCGCCGGGACAGGGAGACTACGAGCAGTACTTC
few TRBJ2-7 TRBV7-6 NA CASSLAAGIVGYEQYF TGTGCCAGCAGCTTAGCGGCGGGAATAGTAGGCTACGAGCAGTACTTC
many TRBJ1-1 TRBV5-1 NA CASSLEGSNTEAFF TGCGCCAGCAGTTTGGAGGGCAGCAACACTGAAGCTTTCTTT
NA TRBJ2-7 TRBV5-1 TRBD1 CASSWGQGSYEQYF TGCGCCAGCAGCTGGGGACAGGGGTCCTACGAGCAGTACTTC
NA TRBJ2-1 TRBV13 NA CASSLIANEQFF TGTGCCAGCAGCTTAATTGCCAATGAGCAGTTCTTC
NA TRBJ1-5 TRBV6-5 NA CASSLEEGLPQHF TGTGCCAGCAGTTTAGAAGAGGGTTTGCCCCAGCATTTT
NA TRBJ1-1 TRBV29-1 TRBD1 CSVVGQGWAEAFF TGCAGCGTTGTAGGACAGGGCTGGGCTGAAGCTTTCTTT
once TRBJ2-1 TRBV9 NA CASSVEGESYNEQFF TGTGCCAGCAGCGTAGAAGGAGAATCCTACAATGAGCAGTTCTTC
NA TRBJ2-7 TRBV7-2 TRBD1 CASSPGQGAYEQYF TGTGCCAGCAGCCCGGGACAGGGAGCCTACGAGCAGTACTTC
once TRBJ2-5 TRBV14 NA CASSQGFRGQETQYF TGTGCCAGCAGCCAGGGTTTCCGGGGACAAGAGACCCAGTACTTC
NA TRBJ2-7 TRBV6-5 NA CASSYSTLGYEQYF TGTGCCAGCAGTTACAGCACACTCGGCTACGAGCAGTACTTC
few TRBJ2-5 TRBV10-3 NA CAISESPPGWETQYF TGTGCCATCAGTGAGTCGCCTCCCGGATGGGAGACCCAGTACTTC
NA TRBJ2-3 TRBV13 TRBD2 CASSLVPTSGDYSTDTQYF TGTGCCAGCAGCTTAGTTCCGACTAGCGGGGACTACAGCACAGATACGCAGTATTTT
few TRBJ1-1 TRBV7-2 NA CASSPWTDPTEAFF TGTGCCAGCAGCCCGTGGACAGATCCGACTGAAGCTTTCTTT
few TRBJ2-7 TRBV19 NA CASSIFGLSSYEQYF TGTGCCAGTAGTATCTTTGGACTTTCATCCTACGAGCAGTACTTC
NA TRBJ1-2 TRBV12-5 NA CASGSGPAYGYTF TGTGCTAGTGGTTCAGGTCCGGCCTATGGCTACACCTTC